These 10 T cell receptor beta chains originate from one sample sequenced in a study of CD8 T cells in Susac syndrome (dated by TCRdb to about 2019). Libraries were prepared through the immunoSEQ multiplex PCR assay. RNA was extracted with the RNeasy kit and roughly 0.45 to 1 ug was reverse transcribed using random hexamers. The public reads were quality trimmed at Q25 with fastp and then assembled into clones with MiXCR by TCRdb, keeping productive beta chains. CDR3 protein sequences are deduplicated, and each keeps its most common genes and DNA. The sample yields some 120,000 distinct CDR3 sequences; 85% to 95% were counted once. The ten largest clonotypes hold roughly 0.12% of the sample. Sequenced material: CD8+ T cells from PBMCs. These receptors were obtained from a human donor in good health.

This clonotype has a handful of counts. The chain employs TRBV6-6 and TRBJ2-7, with D possibly TRBD2 on 5 matching bases. CDR1 and CDR2 (germline): MNHNY, SVGAGI (reference sequence). Trimming pared 7 bases from V and 5 bases from J, leaving 18 bases between. The CDR3 loop spans 14 amino acids. CDR3 nucleotides: TGTGCCAGCATCCCTTCGGGGAACCTCCACGAGCAGTACTTC. Encoded protein: CASIPSGNLHEQYF.

CDR3 amino acids: CATSGQGGSYEQYF. Here the CDR3 DNA reads TGTGCCACTTCGGGACAGGGTGGGAGCTACGAGCAGTACTTC. This chain joins TRBV19 and TRBJ2-7; the match to TRBD1 covers 9 bases. The CDR3 is 14 amino acids. Germline CDR1 LNHDA, CDR2 SQIVND (reference sequence). The junction had 10 bases not matched to a gene; V was cut back by 10 bases and J by 3 bases.

This rearrangement joins TRBV7-9 to TRBJ1-1; a possible D gene is TRBD1 (6 bases). Trimming left V 5 bases short and J 2 bases short, with 12 bases between. CDR1 is SEHNR and CDR2 is FQNEAQ in the germline V gene (reference sequence). CDR3 length: 14 amino acids. CDR3 sequence reads: CASSLTDSNTEAFF. CDR3 sequence (DNA): TGTGCCAGCAGCCTAACGGACAGTAACACTGAAGCTTTCTTT.

The CDR3 region is CASSLDWGLGNEQFF. The DNA for the CDR3 is TGTGCCAGCAGCTTGGATTGGGGACTAGGGAATGAGCAGTTCTTC. The V gene is TRBV5-4, the J gene TRBJ2-1; 8 bases are a match to TRBD2. The length of the CDR3 is 15 residues. Germline V gene sequence: CDR1 SGHNT, CDR2 YYREEE (reference sequence). V lost 0 bases to trimming and J lost 7 bases; unmatched junction nucleotides: 6.

This chain joins TRBV15 and TRBJ2-1; D not resolved. The CDR3 consists of 12 residues. V lost 0 bases and J 10 bases, leaving 7 bases between the germline ends. The V gene's germline CDR1 is LNHNV and CDR2 YYDKDF (reference sequence). CDR3 sequence (DNA): TGTGCCACCAGCAGAGATGTGGGGGAGCAGTTCTTC. It is translated as CATSRDVGEQFF.

This sequence joins TRBV28 and TRBJ2-7; possible D gene TRBD1, 5 bases. The CDR3 is made up of 13 amino acids. CDR1 and CDR2 (germline): MDHEN, SYDVKM. The germline V and J ends were trimmed by 4 bases and 7 bases, with 14 bases remaining between them. The DNA for the CDR3 is TGTGCCAGCAGTTATCCCCAGTCAGGGGAGCAGTACTTC. As protein: CASSYPQSGEQYF. The full variable domain, in which reference TRBV28 and TRBJ2-7 provide the parts outside the CDR3, is DVKVTQSSRYLVKRTGEKVFLECVQDMDHENMFWYRQDPGLGLRLIYFSYDVKMKEKGDIPEGYSVSREKKERFSLILESASTNQTSMYLCASSYPQSGEQYFGPGTRLTVT.

The V gene is TRBV6-2 or TRBV6-3, the J gene TRBJ1-6, with 8 bases aligning to TRBD1. The junction had 15 bases not matched to a gene; V was cut back by 10 bases and J by 16 bases. The CDR3 length is 13 residues. Germline V gene data show CDR1 as MNHEY and CDR2 as SVGEGT. In nucleotides, the CDR3 is TGTGCCACCACTCAAGGACAGGGCTGGTGGCTCCACTTT. It yields the protein CATTQGQGWWLHF.

The genes are TRBV19 and TRBJ2-3; 8 nucleotides line up with TRBD1. V shed 6 bases, J shed 5 bases, and the junction held 10 bases outside the gene matches. CDR1 is LNHDA and CDR2 is SQIVND in the germline V gene (reference sequence). The CDR3 has 15 residues. CDR3 region: CASSRGQYVGDTQYF. The CDR3 coding sequence is TGTGCCAGTAGCAGGGGGCAGTACGTTGGAGATACGCAGTATTTT.

The chain joins TRBV6-5 to TRBJ2-3; 9 positions agree with TRBD2. This CDR3 has 17 residues. Germline V gene sequence: CDR1 MNHEY, CDR2 SVGAGI. V lost 0 bases and J lost 2; bases outside the gene matches: 6. In DNA form, the CDR3 reads TGTGCCAGCAGTTACTCAAGGCTAGCGGGGTACACAGATACGCAGTATTTT. Its protein is CASSYSRLAGYTDTQYF.

CDR3 amino acids: CASSRDRGPGGEAFF. CDR3 DNA sequence: TGCGCCAGCAGCCGGGACAGGGGGCCGGGGGGTGAAGCTTTCTTT. V usage is TRBV5-1 and J usage is TRBJ1-1, with 12 bases identical to TRBD1. The V gene's germline CDR1 is SGHRS and CDR2 YFSETQ. V was pared by 4 bases and J by 7 bases, with 8 bases of the junction left unmatched. The CDR3 is 15 residues long.